Below, 18 T cell receptor beta chains from the same sample are listed, as sequenced in a study of CD8 T cells in Susac syndrome. Random hexamers were used to reverse transcribe the RNA input (roughly 0.5 to 1 ug). Each CDR3 protein gets one entry after TCRdb re-called the immunoSEQ multiplex PCR reads with MiXCR. Of 80,000 to 90,000 distinct CDR3 sequences listed, 85% to 95% are singletons. Sequenced input: CD8+ T cells from PBMCs. The receptors were sampled from a human donor with Susac syndrome.

This chain joins TRBV4-3 and TRBJ2-3, with 10 bases identical to TRBD2. This CDR3 has 16 amino acids. Trimming cost V 2 bases and J 6 bases; bases outside gene matches: 8. CDR1 is LGHNA, CDR2 YSLEER, per germline. The CDR3 DNA is TGCGCCAGCAGCCAATCCCCTAGCGGGAGCTCGGATACGCAGTATTTT. Translation: CASSQSPSGSSDTQYF.

V gene TRBV29-1 combines with J gene TRBJ2-2, with a possible D match to TRBD1 (5 bases). The CDR3 runs to 14 residues. V lost 3 bases to trimming and J lost 8 bases, with 16 bases between them. CDR1 and CDR2 from the germline V gene are SQVTM and ANQGSEA. The CDR3 nucleotides read TGCAGCGTTGAGAAGGGGTTCGGGTCGGGGGAGCTGTTTTTT. Its translation is CSVEKGFGSGELFF.

This chain joins TRBV14 and TRBJ2-7; no clear D gene. With 1 base removed from V and 3 bases from J, the gap between germline ends came to 7 bases. The CDR3 totals 13 residues. CDR1 and CDR2 (germline): SGHDN, FVKESK. CDR3 amino acids: CASSQGSSYEQYF. In DNA, the CDR3 is TGTGCCAGCAGCCAAGGAAGTAGCTACGAGCAGTACTTC.

This chain joins TRBV19 and TRBJ2-1; D uncertain. The CDR3 is 11 amino acids. Germline values: CDR1 LNHDA, CDR2 SQIVND (reference sequence). Trimming removed 7 bases from V and 4 bases from J, with 5 bases in between. CDR3 nucleotides: TGTGCCAGTAAGGAGTACAATGAGCAGTTCTTC. This encodes CASKEYNEQFF.

The rearrangement joins TRBV12-3 or TRBV12-4 to TRBJ1-1; D is possibly TRBD1 (6 bases). The CDR3 is 11 amino acids. V gave up 8 bases and J gave up 8 bases, with 12 bases separating them. Here the CDR3 DNA reads TGTGCCAGCTCTGGGGGGGGCGAAGCTTTCTTT. Translating gives CASSGGGEAFF.

The chain recombines TRBV5-1 with TRBJ2-1, with 10 bases identical to TRBD2. From germline, CDR1 is SGHRS and CDR2 YFSETQ. The CDR3 runs 16 residues. The junction had 8 bases not matched to a gene; V was cut back by 3 bases and J by 5 bases. The CDR3 sequence is CASSWNGLAVNNEQFF. DNA for the CDR3: TGCGCCAGCAGCTGGAACGGACTAGCGGTCAACAATGAGCAGTTCTTC.

V and J are TRBV12-5 and TRBJ2-1, with 8 positions matching TRBD2. V lost 6 bases, J lost 5 bases, and 3 bases stayed unmatched. This CDR3 is 13 amino acids long. Per germline, CDR1 LGHNT and CDR2 FRNRAP. The CDR3 sequence is CASGMTSDNEQFF. The CDR3 nucleotides read TGTGCTAGTGGCATGACTAGCGACAATGAGCAGTTCTTC.

The chain couples TRBV29-1 to TRBJ2-1, with TRBD2 matching 7 bases. The CDR3 runs to 13 residues. CDR1 is SQVTM, CDR2 ANQGSEA, per germline. The trim removed 4 bases at V and 5 bases at J, leaving 5 bases unmatched. In DNA, the CDR3 is TGCAGCGTTGTGTCCAGCGGGGACAATGAGCAGTTCTTC. This translates into CSVVSSGDNEQFF.

The chain carries TRBV7-2 and TRBJ2-1; 13 nucleotides match TRBD2. J gave up 4 bases and V 5 bases, and 2 bases lay outside the gene matches. The CDR3 has 15 amino acids. Germline values: CDR1 SGHTA, CDR2 FQGNSA. The CDR3 DNA follows: TGTGCCAGCAGCCTGACTAGCGGGAGGTACAATGAGCAGTTCTTC. It translates to CASSLTSGRYNEQFF.

The chain recombines TRBV5-1 with TRBJ1-1, with D unclear. Trimming shortened V by 4 bases and J by 0 bases, and 10 bases separated the two germline ends. The CDR3 length is 14 residues. Per the germline V gene, CDR1 is SGHRS and CDR2 is YFSETQ. CDR3 coding DNA: TGCGCCAGCAGCCCCGGTGGAATGAACACTGAAGCTTTCTTT. Translated, it gives CASSPGGMNTEAFF.

As regards this clonotype: The CDR3 carries no conserved terminal phenylalanine or tryptophan, so it likely arises from a read error. The DNA is omitted, as the CDR3 cannot be located on it reliably, and the CDR3 follows TCRdb's listing. The chain uses TRBV6-6 and TRBJ2-7; TRBD1 reflects the table's D call only, with no check against the DNA. CDR1 is MNHNY, CDR2 SVGAGI, per germline (reference sequence). The CDR3 extends over 12 residues, inclusive of both ends. The CDR3 loop is CASSLAGTGEFI.

The chain carries TRBV30 and TRBJ1-2, with D possibly being TRBD1 (6 bases). The CDR3 totals 13 residues. V gave up 6 bases and J gave up 3 bases, with 14 bases separating them. The germline V gene has CDR1 GTSNPN and CDR2 SVGIG (reference sequence). For the CDR3, the DNA is TGTGCCTGCCGGAGGGGGGGCGACTATGGCTACACCTTC. It codes for CACRRGGDYGYTF.

In this sample, this clonotype turned up a few times. The chain uses TRBV7-6 and TRBJ2-3, with TRBD1 as a possible D gene (5 bases). Trimming left V 6 bases short and J 5 bases short, with 9 bases between. This CDR3 comprises 12 residues. Germline-derived CDR1 and CDR2 are SGHVS and FNYEAQ. CDR3 protein: CASSGTGDTQYF. The CDR3 coding sequence is TGTGCCAGCAGTGGAACAGGAGATACGCAGTATTTT. The variable domain in full, completed from reference TRBV7-6 and TRBJ2-3, reads GAGVSQSPRYKVTKRGQDVALRCDPISGHVSLYWYRQALGQGPEFLTYFNYEAQQDKSGLPNDRFSAERPEGSISTLTIQRTEQRDSAMYRCASSGTGDTQYFGPGTRLTVL.

The chain joins TRBV28 to TRBJ1-4, with D hard to call. The CDR3 spans 14 residues. The germline CDR1 and CDR2 sequences are MDHEN and SYDVKM. V gave up 3 bases and J gave up 0 bases, with 5 bases separating them. CDR3 DNA sequence: TGTGCCAGCAGTTTGGATGCAACTAATGAAAAACTGTTTTTT. It codes for CASSLDATNEKLFF.

The V call is TRBV27, the J call TRBJ2-7; 8 nucleotides match TRBD2. This CDR3 has 14 residues. V trimming: 9 bases; J trimming: 7 bases; junction bases outside the gene matches: 14. The germline CDR1 and CDR2 sequences are MNHEY and SMNVEV (reference sequence). This chain's CDR3 is CASTQAGASREQYF. Here the CDR3 DNA reads TGTGCCAGTACGCAAGCGGGAGCATCGCGGGAGCAGTACTTC.

The V gene is TRBV20-1, the J gene TRBJ2-5; 11 bases fit TRBD2. The germline CDR1 and CDR2 sequences are DFQATT and SNEGSKA (reference sequence). Trimming removed 3 bases from V and 2 bases from J; junction bases left unmatched: 2. The CDR3 loop spans 14 amino acids. The CDR3 protein is CSARTSGVQETQYF. CDR3 nucleotide sequence: TGCAGTGCTAGGACTAGCGGGGTTCAAGAGACCCAGTACTTC.

The genes are TRBV5-6 and TRBJ1-2, with 8 bases fitting TRBD1. V gave up 6 bases and J gave up 4 bases; unmatched junction bases: 5. This CDR3 is 13 amino acids long. Looked up from germline, CDR1 is SGHDT and CDR2 is YYEEEE. CDR3 loop: CASTPGGLYGYTF. CDR3 nucleotide sequence: TGTGCCAGCACCCCAGGGGGCCTCTATGGCTACACCTTC.

The chain carries TRBV27 and TRBJ1-5; D remains ambiguous. The CDR3 extends over 15 amino acids. In germline, CDR1 is MNHEY, CDR2 SMNVEV (reference sequence). Trimming took off 0 bases at V and 4 bases at J, with 10 bases between the two ends. The CDR3 region has the DNA TGTGCCAGCAGTTTATCCCCTCTGGGGAATCAGCCCCAGCATTTT. It codes for CASSLSPLGNQPQHF.